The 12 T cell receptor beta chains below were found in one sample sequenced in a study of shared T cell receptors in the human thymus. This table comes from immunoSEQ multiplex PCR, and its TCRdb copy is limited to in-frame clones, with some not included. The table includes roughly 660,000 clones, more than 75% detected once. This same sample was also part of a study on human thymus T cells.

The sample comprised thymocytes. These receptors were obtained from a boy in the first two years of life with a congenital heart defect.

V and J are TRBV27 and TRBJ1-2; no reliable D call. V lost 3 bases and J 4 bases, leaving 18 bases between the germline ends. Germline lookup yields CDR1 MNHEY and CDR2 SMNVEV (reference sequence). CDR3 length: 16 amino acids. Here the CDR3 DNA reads TGTGCCAGCAGTTTGAGGAAGGGAGGGCCAATCTATGGCTACACCTTC. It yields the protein CASSLRKGGPIYGYTF.

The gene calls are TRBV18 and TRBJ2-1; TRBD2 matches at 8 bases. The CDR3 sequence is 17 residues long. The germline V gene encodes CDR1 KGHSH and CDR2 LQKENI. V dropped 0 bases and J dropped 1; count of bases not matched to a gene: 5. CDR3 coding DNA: TGTGCCAGCTCACCACCCGAGCGGGGGCATTCCTACAATGAGCAGTTCTTC. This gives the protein CASSPPERGHSYNEQFF.

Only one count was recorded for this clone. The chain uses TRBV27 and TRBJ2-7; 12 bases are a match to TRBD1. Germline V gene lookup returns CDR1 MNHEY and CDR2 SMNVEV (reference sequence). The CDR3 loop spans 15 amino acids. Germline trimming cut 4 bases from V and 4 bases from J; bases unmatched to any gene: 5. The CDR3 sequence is CASSSGQGATYEQYF. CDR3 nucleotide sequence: TGTGCCAGCAGTTCGGGACAGGGGGCGACGTACGAGCAGTACTTC.

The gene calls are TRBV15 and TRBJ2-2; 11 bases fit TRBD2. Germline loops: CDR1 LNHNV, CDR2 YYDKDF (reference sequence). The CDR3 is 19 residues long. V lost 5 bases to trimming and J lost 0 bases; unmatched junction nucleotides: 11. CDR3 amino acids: CATSSTSLAGGSNTGELFF. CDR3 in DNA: TGTGCCACCAGCTCGACATCTCTAGCGGGAGGTTCGAACACCGGGGAGCTGTTTTTT.

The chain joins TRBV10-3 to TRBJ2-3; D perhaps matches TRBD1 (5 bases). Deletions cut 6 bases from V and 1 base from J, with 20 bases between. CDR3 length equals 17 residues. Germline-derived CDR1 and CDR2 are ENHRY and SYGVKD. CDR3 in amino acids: CAISQQIAGPRTDTQYF. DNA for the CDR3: TGTGCCATCAGCCAACAGATTGCAGGGCCCCGCACAGATACGCAGTATTTT.

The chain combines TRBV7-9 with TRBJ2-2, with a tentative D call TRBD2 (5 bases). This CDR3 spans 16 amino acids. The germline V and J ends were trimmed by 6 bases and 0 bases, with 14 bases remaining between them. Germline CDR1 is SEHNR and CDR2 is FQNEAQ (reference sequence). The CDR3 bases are TGTGCCAGCAGTTTAAGAGAGAGGGCGAACACCGGGGAGCTGTTTTTT. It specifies CASSLRERANTGELFF. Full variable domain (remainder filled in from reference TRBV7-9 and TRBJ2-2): DTGVSQNPRHKITKRGQNVTFRCDPISEHNRLYWYRQTLGQGPEFLTYFQNEAQLEKSRLLSDRFSAERPKGSFSTLEIQRTEQGDSAMYLCASSLRERANTGELFFGEGSRLTVL.

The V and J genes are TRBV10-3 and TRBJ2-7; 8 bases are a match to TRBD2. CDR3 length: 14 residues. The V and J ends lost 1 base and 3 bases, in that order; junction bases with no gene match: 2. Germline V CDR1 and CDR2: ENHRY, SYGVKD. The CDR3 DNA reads TGTGCCATCAGTGAGTGTCGGGGGGGCTACGAGCAGTACTTC. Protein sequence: CAISECRGGYEQYF.

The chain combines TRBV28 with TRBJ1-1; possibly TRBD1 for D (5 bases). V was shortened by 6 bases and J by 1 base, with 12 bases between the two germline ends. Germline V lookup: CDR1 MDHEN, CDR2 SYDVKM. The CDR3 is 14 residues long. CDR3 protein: CASSPGGENTEAFF. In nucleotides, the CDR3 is TGTGCCAGCAGCCCAGGAGGGGAGAACACTGAAGCTTTCTTT.

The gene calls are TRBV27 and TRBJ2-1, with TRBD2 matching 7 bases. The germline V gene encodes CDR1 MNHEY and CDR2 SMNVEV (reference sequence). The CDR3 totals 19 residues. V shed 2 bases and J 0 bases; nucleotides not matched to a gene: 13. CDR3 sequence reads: CASSLDGGEGPSSYNEQFF. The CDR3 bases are TGTGCCAGCAGTTTAGATGGGGGGGAGGGCCCAAGCTCCTACAATGAGCAGTTCTTC.

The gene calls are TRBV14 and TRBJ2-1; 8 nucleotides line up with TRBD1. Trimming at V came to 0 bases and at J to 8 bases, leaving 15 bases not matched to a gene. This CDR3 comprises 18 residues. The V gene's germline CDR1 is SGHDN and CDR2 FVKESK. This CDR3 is CASSQDRSDRAQRDEQFF. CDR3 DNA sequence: TGTGCCAGCAGCCAAGATCGATCGGACAGGGCTCAGCGTGATGAGCAGTTCTTC. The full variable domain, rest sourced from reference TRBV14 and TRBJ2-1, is EAGVTQFPSHSVIEKGQTVTLRCDPISGHDNLYWYRRVMGKEIKFLLHFVKESKQDESGMPNNRFLAERTGGTYSTLKVQPAELEDSGVYFCASSQDRSDRAQRDEQFFGPGTRLTVL.

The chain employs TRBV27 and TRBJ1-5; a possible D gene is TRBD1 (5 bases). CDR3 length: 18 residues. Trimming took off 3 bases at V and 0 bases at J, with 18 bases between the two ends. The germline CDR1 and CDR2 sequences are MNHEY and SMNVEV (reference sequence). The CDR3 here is CASSLQGSRPYSNQPQHF. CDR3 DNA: TGTGCCAGCAGTTTGCAGGGTAGTCGGCCGTATAGCAATCAGCCCCAGCATTTT.

CDR3: CATSINPGGGTEAFF. As DNA, the CDR3 is TGTGCCACCAGCATCAACCCCGGGGGGGGCACTGAAGCTTTCTTT. The chain employs TRBV15 and TRBJ1-1; possible D gene TRBD1, 5 bases. Germline V gives CDR1 LNHNV, CDR2 YYDKDF (reference sequence). The CDR3 length is 15 residues. V gave up 4 bases and J gave up 4 bases, with 16 bases separating them.